This entry is about one T cell receptor beta chain. Its antigen remains unidentified. Germline is not matched at one junction end, which may reflect a read error. Library generation was performed with the immunoSEQ multiplex PCR assay. Genomic DNA from the sorted T-cell subsets was used to amplify rearranged TCR beta chain products, which were then sequenced. As for how the authors treated the data: Repertoire diversity of productive TCR beta rearrangements was quantified using Shannon entropy and Simpson indices. Clonal expansion was assessed using the summed frequency of the 100 most abundant productive TCR beta clonotypes among total reads. The TRB repertoires were evaluated with a self-reactivity index based on amino acid usage at CDR3beta positions 6 and 7. Repertoire analyses used two-way ANOVA; flow cytometric analyses used Student t or Mann-Whitney tests. TCRdb stores this immuneACCESS table with in-frame sequences only. Part of the clones is absent; in the studies checked, under half of the shortfall reflects unresolved V genes, and no reason is known for the rest. Clone size and V and J calls were adopted from that table, with D and trimming inferred from the DNA. In all, the sample holds thousands of clones, and approximately 82% of those were seen once. Together, the top ten hold 4.8% of the sample.

The CDR3 holds 12 amino acids from the cysteine to the phenylalanine. Only the CDR3 part of the read is kept: 36 bases, read in frame from the first base. In the germline V gene, CDR1 corresponds to KGHSH and CDR2 to LQKENI. Before genomic DNA extraction, conventional CD4+ T cells were isolated from blood as CD25-low CD127-high cells. The study included eight patients with RAG deficiency, of whom one had SCID, two had Omenn syndrome and five had combined immunodeficiency or atypical SCID. The sample comes from a study of regulatory and conventional T cells in RAG deficiency (dated 2017 in TCRdb). General notes on the study: Autoimmunity is frequently seen with hypomorphic RAG mutations in combined immunodeficiency or atypical SCID. The study used high-throughput TCR beta sequencing to compare repertoire diversity and composition of Treg, conventional CD4+ and CD8+ T cells between RAG-deficient patients and healthy controls.

Overall study results and their limits: All patient T-cell subsets had shorter CDR3 lengths; Omenn syndrome patients showed >75% Treg-Tconv repertoire overlap at nucleotide and amino acid level. Markedly lower Shannon entropy and higher Simpson indices were observed in RAG-deficient patients than in control T-cell subpopulations. Some T-cell subset analyses were not performed for some subjects. In Omenn syndrome patients, sorted CD25-high CD127-low cells may represent peripherally activated cells rather than bona fide Treg cells. Unique TCR beta sequences from Treg cells were roughly 100-fold fewer in Omenn syndrome and CID/AS patients than controls, versus approximately 10-fold for other subsets.

The sequenced sample was CD4+ effector T cells sorted from blood. Recombination joined TRBV18 with TRBJ2-5; TRBD1 is perhaps the D gene, given 6 matching bases. This clonotype was sampled from a human donor with RAG deficiency presenting as severe combined immunodeficiency. For the CDR3, the sequence is CASSPPQGPQNF. The nucleotide sequence reads as follows: TGTGCCAGCTCACCACCGCAGGGGCCGCAGAACTTC. Beyond the CDR3, the reference TRBV18 and TRBJ2-5 genes provide the residues; the full variable domain reads: NAGVMQNPRHLVRRRGQEARLRCSPMKGHSHVYWYRQLPEEGLKFMVYLQKENIIDESGMPKERFSAEFPKEGPSILRIQQVVRGDSAAYFCASSPPQGPQNFGPGTRLLVL.